These 29 T cell receptor beta chains originate from one sample sequenced in a study of shared clonotypes between healthy human individuals. The table came from immunoSEQ multiplex PCR; TCRdb's copy has only in-frame clones and leaves some out. The sample carries fewer than 600,000 clones, 70% to 80% recorded once. Sequencing used PBMCs. These receptors were taken from a middle-aged woman in good health. Some clones in this sample may be carry-over from other donors' samples.

The chain combines TRBV7-2 with TRBJ1-1; no clear D. The CDR3 loop spans 14 amino acids. CDR1 and CDR2 (germline): SGHTA, FQGNSA. Trimming took off 7 bases at V and 0 bases at J, with 12 bases between the two ends. The CDR3 sequence is CASTPSRMNTEAFF. CDR3 nucleotide sequence: TGTGCCAGCACCCCGTCCAGGATGAACACTGAAGCTTTCTTT. The variable domain in full, with the rest retrieved from reference TRBV7-2 and TRBJ1-1, is GAGVSQSPSNKVTEKGKDVELRCDPISGHTALYWYRQSLGQGLEFLIYFQGNSAPDKSGLPSDRFSAERTGGSVSTLTIQRTQQEDSAVYLCASTPSRMNTEAFFGQGTRLTVV.

This clone has just one count. The chain has TRBV5-5 and TRBJ2-1; D is perhaps TRBD1 or TRBD2 (6 bases each). Germline V gives CDR1 SGHKS, CDR2 YYEKEE (reference sequence). The CDR3 totals 15 residues. V gave up 0 bases and J gave up 3 bases, with 10 bases separating them. This CDR3 reads CASSLVGGGYNEQFF. The CDR3 nucleotides read TGTGCCAGCAGCTTGGTCGGGGGCGGCTACAATGAGCAGTTCTTC.

This clone turned up a few times. The DNA of the CDR3 is TGCGCCAGCAGCTCGGGGACAGAGAACACTGAAGCTTTCTTT. This translates into CASSSGTENTEAFF. The chain combines TRBV5-1 with TRBJ1-1; TRBD1 agrees at 7 bases. V shed 3 bases, J shed 1 base, and the junction held 3 bases outside the gene matches. The V gene's germline CDR1 is SGHRS and CDR2 YFSETQ. The CDR3 sequence is 14 residues long.

This clone was seen ten or more times. The CDR3 DNA reads as TGTGCCAGCAGTCCGCGGGGATCAGCCACAGATACGCAGTATTTT. It translates to CASSPRGSATDTQYF. This chain connects TRBV6-4 to TRBJ2-3, with a weak D call TRBD2 (6 bases). Trimming cost V 5 bases and J 2 bases, with 14 bases left between them. Germline CDR1 MRHNA, CDR2 SNTAGT. The CDR3 covers 15 residues.

The rearrangement joins TRBV7-9 to TRBJ2-1, with D possibly being TRBD1 (6 bases). V was cut by 5 bases and J by 1 base, with 12 bases left in between. The CDR3 runs 15 residues. Germline lookup yields CDR1 SEHNR and CDR2 FQNEAQ (reference sequence). CDR3 amino acids: CASSAGTWSYNEQFF. CDR3 sequence (DNA): TGTGCCAGCAGCGCCGGGACATGGTCCTACAATGAGCAGTTCTTC. Drawing the rest from reference TRBV7-9 and TRBJ2-1, the complete variable domain is DTGVSQNPRHKITKRGQNVTFRCDPISEHNRLYWYRQTLGQGPEFLTYFQNEAQLEKSRLLSDRFSAERPKGSFSTLEIQRTEQGDSAMYLCASSAGTWSYNEQFFGPGTRLTVL.

The chain combines TRBV7-2 with TRBJ2-2; D unclear. Germline V lookup: CDR1 SGHTA, CDR2 FQGNSA. The CDR3 contains 13 residues. Between the trimmed V and J ends, which lost 5 bases and 7 bases, there was a span of 11 bases. The CDR3 DNA reads as TGTGCCAGCAGCCCCCCTATTGGCGGGGAGCTGTTTTTT. Translated: CASSPPIGGELFF.

This rearrangement joins TRBV7-9 to TRBJ2-5; D gene ambiguous. V was pared by 5 bases and J by 2 bases, with 3 bases between. This CDR3 spans 11 amino acids. Per germline, CDR1 SEHNR and CDR2 FQNEAQ (reference sequence). The CDR3 region has the DNA TGTGCCAGCAGCCCTCAAGAGACCCAGTACTTC. Protein sequence: CASSPQETQYF.

This clone was seen a handful of times. Here the CDR3 reads CSVKTGGGGYGYTF. The CDR3 DNA reads TGCAGCGTTAAGACAGGCGGGGGTGGCTATGGCTACACCTTC. The gene calls are TRBV29-1 and TRBJ1-2, with D possibly TRBD1 on 6 matching bases. V lost 5 bases and J 4 bases, leaving 17 bases between the germline ends. Germline lookup yields CDR1 SQVTM and CDR2 ANQGSEA. This CDR3 region has 14 residues.

This clone was seen only once. The gene calls are TRBV19 and TRBJ2-1; 9 positions match TRBD1. The V and J ends lost 4 bases and 3 bases, in that order; junction bases with no gene match: 4. CDR1 and CDR2 from the germline V gene are LNHDA and SQIVND (reference sequence). CDR3 size: 15 residues. CDR3 sequence (DNA): TGTGCCAGTAGTAGGGACAGGGAACACTACAATGAGCAGTTCTTC. It codes for CASSRDREHYNEQFF.

The rearrangement joins TRBV7-3 to TRBJ2-1; 13 bases align to TRBD2. CDR3 size: 17 residues. Germline lookup yields CDR1 SGHTA and CDR2 FQGTGA. With V trimmed by 1 base and J by 7 bases, 7 bases remained unmatched. The CDR3 loop reads CASSLRAGTSGTNEQFF. The CDR3 nucleotides read TGTGCCAGCAGCTTAAGGGCCGGGACTAGCGGGACGAATGAGCAGTTCTTC.

V and J are TRBV5-1 and TRBJ2-3; D gene unclear. CDR3 length equals 14 residues. The germline CDR1 and CDR2 sequences are SGHRS and YFSETQ. V was cut by 2 bases and J by 2 bases, with 9 bases left in between. CDR3 loop: CASSLRTPTDTQYF. The CDR3 coding sequence is TGCGCCAGCAGCTTAAGGACCCCCACAGATACGCAGTATTTT.

The rearrangement joins TRBV7-2 to TRBJ2-7; 10 bases match TRBD1. This CDR3 is 18 amino acids long. Germline V lookup: CDR1 SGHTA, CDR2 FQGNSA. V gave up 1 base and J gave up 5 bases; unmatched junction bases: 14. This chain's CDR3 is CASSLGATEGTGVNEQYF. Here the CDR3 DNA reads TGTGCCAGCAGCTTAGGAGCTACTGAAGGGACAGGGGTTAACGAGCAGTACTTC.

This chain joins TRBV4-2 and TRBJ2-5; a weak D match, TRBD1 (5 bases). Germline V gene sequence: CDR1 LGHNA, CDR2 YNFKEQ. V lost 1 base to trimming and J lost 5 bases, with 14 bases between them. CDR3 size: 15 residues. CDR3 nucleotides: TGTGCCAGCAGCCAAGGGGCCAGGGTCGACGAGACCCAGTACTTC. It translates to CASSQGARVDETQYF.

The gene calls are TRBV29-1 and TRBJ2-1; a possible D gene is TRBD1 (6 bases). Per the germline V gene, CDR1 is SQVTM and CDR2 is ANQGSEA. This CDR3 has 11 residues. V lost 4 bases and J lost 7, with 8 bases in between. CDR3 DNA sequence: TGCAGCGTTGGCAGGGGTAATGAGCAGTTCTTC. Protein sequence: CSVGRGNEQFF.

V usage is TRBV4-1 and J usage is TRBJ2-2; D remains ambiguous. Trimming cost V 7 bases and J 2 bases, with 11 bases left between them. Germline assignment: CDR1 MGHRA and CDR2 YSYEKL. This CDR3 spans 14 amino acids. This chain's CDR3 is CASMIRPNTGELFF. CDR3 DNA sequence: TGCGCCAGCATGATTAGGCCCAACACCGGGGAGCTGTTTTTT.

With regard to this clone: Other DNA sequences in this sample translate to the same CDR3. The rearrangement links TRBV18 to TRBJ2-7; possible D gene TRBD1, 6 bases. Germline values: CDR1 KGHSH, CDR2 LQKENI. The V end lost 3 bases, the J end lost 5 bases, and 11 bases lay between the germline ends. The length of the CDR3 is 13 residues. The CDR3 bases are TGTGCCAGCTCACCTAACAGGGACAACGAGCAGTACTTC. Its translation: CASSPNRDNEQYF. The full variable domain, with the rest looked up from reference TRBV18 and TRBJ2-7, is NAGVMQNPRHLVRRRGQEARLRCSPMKGHSHVYWYRQLPEEGLKFMVYLQKENIIDESGMPKERFSAEFPKEGPSILRIQQVVRGDSAAYFCASSPNRDNEQYFGPGTRLTVT.

The chain joins TRBV27 to TRBJ2-7; 9 bases align to TRBD2. J gave up 2 bases and V 6 bases, and 2 bases lay outside the gene matches. CDR3 length: 13 amino acids. CDR1 is MNHEY and CDR2 is SMNVEV in the germline V gene (reference sequence). The CDR3 DNA is TGTGCCAGCAGGTCTAGCGGGACCTACGAGCAGTACTTC. This gives the protein CASRSSGTYEQYF.

This sequence joins TRBV28 and TRBJ1-1; no firm D call. Per the germline V gene, CDR1 is MDHEN and CDR2 is SYDVKM. This CDR3 is 13 amino acids long. V lost 2 bases and J lost 5, with 9 bases in between. CDR3 DNA sequence: TGTGCCAGCAGTTTAGGCAGTCGTACTGAAGCTTTCTTT. It encodes CASSLGSRTEAFF.

This clone was picked up a small number of times. The genes are TRBV30 and TRBJ1-2, with 7 bases matching TRBD1. The CDR3 loop spans 12 amino acids. V lost 1 base and J lost 8; bases outside the gene matches: 4. Germline V gene lookup returns CDR1 GTSNPN and CDR2 SVGIG (reference sequence). CDR3 loop: CAWSGQGVGYTF. CDR3 DNA sequence: TGTGCCTGGAGTGGGCAGGGGGTCGGCTACACCTTC. The full variable domain, rest sourced from reference TRBV30 and TRBJ1-2, is SQTIHQWPATLVQPVGSPLSLECTVEGTSNPNLYWYRQAAGRGLQLLFYSVGIGQISSEVPQNLSASRPQDRQFILSSKKLLLSDSGFYLCAWSGQGVGYTFGSGTRLTVV.

This clone was detected only once. This rearrangement joins TRBV5-4 to TRBJ2-7, with TRBD1 identical over 9 bases. The germline gives CDR1 SGHNT, CDR2 YYREEE (reference sequence). CDR3 size: 16 residues. V was clipped by 1 base and J by 3 bases; unmatched bases: 8. The CDR3: CASSLQGQGSDYEQYF. The CDR3 DNA sequence: TGTGCCAGCAGCTTGCAGGGACAGGGATCGGACTACGAGCAGTACTTC.

The chain uses TRBV28 and TRBJ2-7; 8 bases line up with TRBD2. Germline CDR1 is MDHEN and CDR2 is SYDVKM. Trimming cost V 4 bases and J 4 bases; bases outside gene matches: 6. The CDR3 totals 14 residues. DNA for the CDR3: TGTGCCAGCAGTTCCCCGGAGCGGGGGTACGAGCAGTACTTC. Protein product: CASSSPERGYEQYF.

This CDR3 reads CASSPPAGGGLEQFF. The CDR3 nucleotides read TGTGCCAGCAGTCCCCCAGCGGGAGGAGGGTTGGAGCAGTTCTTC. The chain employs TRBV6-6 and TRBJ2-1; TRBD2 agrees at 9 bases. The CDR3 totals 15 residues. CDR1 is MNHNY and CDR2 is SVGAGI in the germline V gene (reference sequence). V was pared by 5 bases and J by 10 bases, with 12 bases of the junction left unmatched.

The rearrangement uses TRBV4-2 and TRBJ1-2; D is unclear. CDR1 LGHNA and CDR2 YNFKEQ come from the germline V gene. The CDR3 consists of 15 residues. Trimming took off 4 bases at V and 0 bases at J, with 12 bases between the two ends. The CDR3 DNA reads as TGTGCCAGCAGCCCGCCTAGAGAGCCTAACTATGGCTACACCTTC. Its protein product is CASSPPREPNYGYTF.

The chain has TRBV20-1 and TRBJ2-2, with D unresolved. Trimming pared 2 bases from V and 6 bases from J, leaving 4 bases between. Germline CDR1 and CDR2: DFQATT and SNEGSKA (reference sequence). This CDR3 spans 11 amino acids. Written as DNA, the CDR3 is TGCAGTGCTAGATTAGCCGGGGAGCTGTTTTTT. It is translated as CSARLAGELFF.

The J gene is TRBJ1-1, the V gene TRBV2, with D tentatively TRBD1 (6 bases). Germline-derived CDR1 and CDR2 are SNHLY and FYNNEI. The CDR3 sequence is 13 residues long. Trimming removed 4 bases at V and 5 bases at J, with 11 bases between. This CDR3 is CASSVEGGTEAFF. Written as DNA, the CDR3 is TGTGCCAGCAGTGTCGAGGGGGGGACTGAAGCTTTCTTT.

The genes are TRBV5-1 and TRBJ2-5, with no clear D. V lost 0 bases and J 1 base, leaving 4 bases between the germline ends. Germline loops: CDR1 SGHRS, CDR2 YFSETQ. The CDR3 covers 13 residues. The CDR3 nucleotides are TGCGCCAGCAGCTTGGACCCCCAAGAGACCCAGTACTTC. Protein: CASSLDPQETQYF.

The rearrangement links TRBV9 to TRBJ2-1; TRBD2 matches at 10 bases. The CDR3 spans 15 residues. V was pared by 0 bases and J by 9 bases, with 6 bases of the junction left unmatched. CDR1 is SGDLS and CDR2 is YYNGEE in the germline V gene. The CDR3 is CASSVGASGSSEQFF. The CDR3 nucleotides are TGTGCCAGCAGCGTAGGCGCTAGCGGGAGTTCTGAGCAGTTCTTC. Full variable domain (rest looked up from reference TRBV9 and TRBJ2-1): DSGVTQTPKHLITATGQRVTLRCSPRSGDLSVYWYQQSLDQGLQFLIQYYNGEERAKGNILERFSAQQFPDLHSELNLSSLELGDSALYFCASSVGASGSSEQFFGPGTRLTVL.

This clone was picked up a small number of times. The rearrangement uses TRBV7-3 and TRBJ2-7, with 7 bases matching TRBD1. The CDR3 length is 13 residues. V shed 4 bases, J shed 3 bases, and the junction held 3 bases outside the gene matches. Germline V gives CDR1 SGHTA, CDR2 FQGTGA. The CDR3 protein is CASSSRDSYEQYF. The CDR3 nucleotides read TGTGCCAGCAGCTCCCGGGACAGCTACGAGCAGTACTTC. Looking up the rest from reference TRBV7-3 and TRBJ2-7 gives the full variable domain: GAGVSQTPSNKVTEKGKYVELRCDPISGHTALYWYRQSLGQGPEFLIYFQGTGAADDSGLPNDRFFAVRPEGSVSTLKIQRTERGDSAVYLCASSSRDSYEQYFGPGTRLTVT.

This clone was found once. V gene TRBV7-9 combines with J gene TRBJ2-3, with D possibly being TRBD1 (5 bases). The CDR3 totals 16 residues. The V gene lost 5 bases and the J gene lost 2 bases, with 17 bases spanning the gap. CDR1 and CDR2 (germline): SEHNR, FQNEAQ (reference sequence). The CDR3 DNA sequence: TGTGCCAGCAGCATAGTCCAGGGTGCCTTCACAGATACGCAGTATTTT. Amino acid sequence: CASSIVQGAFTDTQYF. The full variable domain, its missing parts supplied by reference TRBV7-9 and TRBJ2-3, is DTGVSQNPRHKITKRGQNVTFRCDPISEHNRLYWYRQTLGQGPEFLTYFQNEAQLEKSRLLSDRFSAERPKGSFSTLEIQRTEQGDSAMYLCASSIVQGAFTDTQYFGPGTRLTVL.